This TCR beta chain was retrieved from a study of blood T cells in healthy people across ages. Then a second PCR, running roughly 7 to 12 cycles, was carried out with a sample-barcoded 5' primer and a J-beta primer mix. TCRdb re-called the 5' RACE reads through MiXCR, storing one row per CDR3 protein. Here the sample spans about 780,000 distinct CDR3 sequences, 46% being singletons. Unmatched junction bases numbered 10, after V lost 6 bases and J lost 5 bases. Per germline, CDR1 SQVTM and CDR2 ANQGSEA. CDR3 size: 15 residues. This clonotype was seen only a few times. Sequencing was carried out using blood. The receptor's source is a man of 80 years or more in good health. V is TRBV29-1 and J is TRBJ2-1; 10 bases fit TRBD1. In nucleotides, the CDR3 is TGCAGCGTGGAAATGACAGGGGGCGCCGACAATGAGCAGTTCTTC. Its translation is CSVEMTGGADNEQFF.